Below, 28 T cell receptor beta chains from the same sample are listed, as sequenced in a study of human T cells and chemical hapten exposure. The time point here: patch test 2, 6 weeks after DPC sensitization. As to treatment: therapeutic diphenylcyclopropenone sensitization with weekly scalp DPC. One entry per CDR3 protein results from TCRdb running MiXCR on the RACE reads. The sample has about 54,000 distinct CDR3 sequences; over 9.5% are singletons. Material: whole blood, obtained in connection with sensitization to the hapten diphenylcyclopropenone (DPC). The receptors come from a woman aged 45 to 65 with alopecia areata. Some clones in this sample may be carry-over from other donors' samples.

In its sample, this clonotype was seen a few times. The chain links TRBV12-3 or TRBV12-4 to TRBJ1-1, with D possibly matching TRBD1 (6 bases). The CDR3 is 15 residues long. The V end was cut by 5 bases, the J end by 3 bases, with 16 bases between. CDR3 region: CASSPRRGLDTEAFF. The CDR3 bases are TGTGCCAGCAGTCCCCGACGGGGGCTGGACACTGAAGCTTTCTTT.

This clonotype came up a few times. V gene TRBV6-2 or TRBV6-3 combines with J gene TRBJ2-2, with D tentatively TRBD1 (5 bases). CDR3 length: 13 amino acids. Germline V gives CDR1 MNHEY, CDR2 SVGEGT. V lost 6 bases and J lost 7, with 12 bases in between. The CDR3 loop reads CASSRQGNGELFF. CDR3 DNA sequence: TGTGCCAGCAGCCGCCAGGGAAACGGGGAGCTGTTTTTT.

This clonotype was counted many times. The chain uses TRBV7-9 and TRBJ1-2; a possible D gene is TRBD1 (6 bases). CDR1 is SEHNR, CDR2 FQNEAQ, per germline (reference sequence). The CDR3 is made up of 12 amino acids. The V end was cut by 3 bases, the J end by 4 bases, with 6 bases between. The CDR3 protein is CASSLDSYGYTF. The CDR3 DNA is TGTGCCAGCAGCTTGGACAGCTATGGCTACACCTTC.

The CDR3 DNA is TGTGCCAGCAGTTTGGACCCCCTTAGAGACACTGAAGCTTTCTTT. Amino acid sequence: CASSLDPLRDTEAFF. The rearrangement joins TRBV27 to TRBJ1-1; D is unclear. Trimming stripped 3 bases from V and 3 bases from J, with 14 bases between. The CDR3 is 15 residues long. Germline V lookup: CDR1 MNHEY, CDR2 SMNVEV (reference sequence).

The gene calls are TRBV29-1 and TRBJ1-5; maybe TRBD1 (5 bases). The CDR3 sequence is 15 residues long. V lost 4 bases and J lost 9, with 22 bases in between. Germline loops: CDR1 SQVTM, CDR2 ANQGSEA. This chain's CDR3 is CSVAEAGSGTRPQHF. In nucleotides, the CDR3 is TGCAGCGTTGCCGAGGCCGGCAGTGGGACTCGGCCCCAGCATTTT.

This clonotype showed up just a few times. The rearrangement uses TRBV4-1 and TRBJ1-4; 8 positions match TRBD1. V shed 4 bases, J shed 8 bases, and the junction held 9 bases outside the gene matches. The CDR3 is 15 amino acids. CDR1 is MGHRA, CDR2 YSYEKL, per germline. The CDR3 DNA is TGCGCCAGCAGCCGAGATGGACAGGGTGGGGAAAAACTGTTTTTT. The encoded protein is CASSRDGQGGEKLFF.

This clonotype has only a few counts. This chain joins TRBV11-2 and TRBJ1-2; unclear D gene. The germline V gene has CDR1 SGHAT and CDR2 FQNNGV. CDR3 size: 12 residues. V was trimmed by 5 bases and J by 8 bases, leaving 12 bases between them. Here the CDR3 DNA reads TGTGCCAGCAGCCCCGCTCGGTGGGGCTACACCTTC. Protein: CASSPARWGYTF.

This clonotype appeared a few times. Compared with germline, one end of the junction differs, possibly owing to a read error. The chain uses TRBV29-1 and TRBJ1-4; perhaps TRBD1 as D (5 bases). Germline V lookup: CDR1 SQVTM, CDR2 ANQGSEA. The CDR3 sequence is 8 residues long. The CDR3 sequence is CSVDRARF. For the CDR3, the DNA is TGCAGCGTTGACAGGGCCCGGTTT. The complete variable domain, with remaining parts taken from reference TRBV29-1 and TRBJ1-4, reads SAVISQKPSRDICQRGTSLTIQCQVDSQVTMMFWYRQQPGQSLTLIATANQGSEATYESGFVIDKFPISRPNLTFSTLTVSNMSPEDSSIYLCSVDRARFGSGTQLSVL.

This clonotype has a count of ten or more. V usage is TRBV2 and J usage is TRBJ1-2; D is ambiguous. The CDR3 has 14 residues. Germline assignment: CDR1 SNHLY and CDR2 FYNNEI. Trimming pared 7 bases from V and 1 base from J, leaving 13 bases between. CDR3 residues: CASTGSSLNYGYTF. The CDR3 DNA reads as TGTGCCAGCACCGGCTCCAGCCTTAACTATGGCTACACCTTC.

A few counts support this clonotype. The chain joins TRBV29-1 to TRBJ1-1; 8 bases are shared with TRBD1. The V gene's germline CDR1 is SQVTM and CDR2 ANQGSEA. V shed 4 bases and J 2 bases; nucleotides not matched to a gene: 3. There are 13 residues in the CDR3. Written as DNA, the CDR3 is TGCAGCGTTGTCGGACAGGGTAACACTGAAGCTTTCTTT. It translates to CSVVGQGNTEAFF. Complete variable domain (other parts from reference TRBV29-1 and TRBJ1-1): SAVISQKPSRDICQRGTSLTIQCQVDSQVTMMFWYRQQPGQSLTLIATANQGSEATYESGFVIDKFPISRPNLTFSTLTVSNMSPEDSSIYLCSVVGQGNTEAFFGQGTRLTVV.

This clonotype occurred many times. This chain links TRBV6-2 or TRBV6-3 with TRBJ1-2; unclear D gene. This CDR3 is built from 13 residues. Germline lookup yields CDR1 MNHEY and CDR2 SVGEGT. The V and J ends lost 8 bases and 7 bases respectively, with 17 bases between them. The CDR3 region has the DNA TGTGCCAGCGGACCGCCCACGCAGCTTGGCTACACCTTC. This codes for CASGPPTQLGYTF.

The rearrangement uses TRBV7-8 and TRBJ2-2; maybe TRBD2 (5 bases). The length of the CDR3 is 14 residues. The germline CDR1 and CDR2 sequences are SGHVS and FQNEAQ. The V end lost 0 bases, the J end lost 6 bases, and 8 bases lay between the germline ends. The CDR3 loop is CASSLARAAGELFF. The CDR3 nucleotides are TGTGCCAGCAGCTTAGCGCGAGCGGCCGGGGAGCTGTTTTTT.

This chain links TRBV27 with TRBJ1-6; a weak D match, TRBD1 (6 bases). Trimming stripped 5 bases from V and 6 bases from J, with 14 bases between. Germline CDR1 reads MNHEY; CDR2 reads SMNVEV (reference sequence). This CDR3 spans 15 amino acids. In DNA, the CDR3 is TGTGCCAGCAGTCCGATGTGGACAGTTAATTCACCCCTCCACTTT. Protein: CASSPMWTVNSPLHF.

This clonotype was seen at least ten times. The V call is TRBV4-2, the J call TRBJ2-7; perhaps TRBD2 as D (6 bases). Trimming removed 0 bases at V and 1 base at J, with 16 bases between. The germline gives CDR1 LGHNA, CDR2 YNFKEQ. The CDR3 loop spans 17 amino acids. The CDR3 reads CASSQDRGLAHSYEQYF. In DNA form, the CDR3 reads TGTGCCAGCAGCCAAGATCGCGGGCTAGCGCATTCCTACGAGCAGTACTTC.

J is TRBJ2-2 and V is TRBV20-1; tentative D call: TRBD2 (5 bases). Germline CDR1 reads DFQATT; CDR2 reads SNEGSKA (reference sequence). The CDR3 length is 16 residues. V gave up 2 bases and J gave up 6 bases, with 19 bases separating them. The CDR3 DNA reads TGCAGTGCTAGAAGTGCCCTAGCCCTATCATCCGGGGAGCTGTTTTTT. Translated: CSARSALALSSGELFF.

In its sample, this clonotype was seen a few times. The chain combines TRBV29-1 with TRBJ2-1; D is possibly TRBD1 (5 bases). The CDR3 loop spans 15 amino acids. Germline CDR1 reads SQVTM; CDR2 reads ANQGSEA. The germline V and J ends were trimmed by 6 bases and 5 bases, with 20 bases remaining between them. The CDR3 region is CSVSTLLTRDNEQFF. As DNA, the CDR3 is TGCAGCGTCTCAACCCTCCTAACCAGGGACAATGAGCAGTTCTTC.

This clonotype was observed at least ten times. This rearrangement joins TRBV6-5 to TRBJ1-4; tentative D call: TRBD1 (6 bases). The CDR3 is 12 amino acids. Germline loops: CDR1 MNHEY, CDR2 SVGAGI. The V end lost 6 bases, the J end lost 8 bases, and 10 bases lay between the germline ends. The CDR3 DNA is TGTGCCAGCAGAGCGGGGGCCGAAAAACTGTTTTTT. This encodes CASRAGAEKLFF.

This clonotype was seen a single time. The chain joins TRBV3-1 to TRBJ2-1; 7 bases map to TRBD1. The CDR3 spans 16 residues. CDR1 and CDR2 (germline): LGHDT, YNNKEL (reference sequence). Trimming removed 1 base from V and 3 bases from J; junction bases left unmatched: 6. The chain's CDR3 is CASSQAETGYYNEQFF. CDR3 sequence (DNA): TGTGCCAGCAGCCAAGCCGAGACAGGGTACTACAATGAGCAGTTCTTC.

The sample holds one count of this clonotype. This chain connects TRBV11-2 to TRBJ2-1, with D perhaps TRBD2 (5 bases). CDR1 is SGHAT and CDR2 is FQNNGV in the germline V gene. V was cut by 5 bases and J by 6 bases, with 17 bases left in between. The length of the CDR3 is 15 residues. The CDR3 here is CASSRIAAAINEQFF. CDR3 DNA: TGTGCCAGCAGCCGGATTGCAGCGGCTATCAATGAGCAGTTCTTC.

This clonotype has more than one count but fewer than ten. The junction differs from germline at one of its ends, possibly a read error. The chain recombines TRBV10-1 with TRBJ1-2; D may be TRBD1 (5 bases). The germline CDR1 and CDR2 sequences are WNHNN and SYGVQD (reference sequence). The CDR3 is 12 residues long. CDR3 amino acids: CASRGTGGADYF. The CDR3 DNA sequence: TGCGCCAGCAGAGGTACAGGAGGCGCTGATTACTTC.

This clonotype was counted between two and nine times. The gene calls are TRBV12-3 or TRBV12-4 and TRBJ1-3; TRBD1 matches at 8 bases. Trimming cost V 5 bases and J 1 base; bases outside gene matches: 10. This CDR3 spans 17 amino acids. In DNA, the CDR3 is TGTGCCAGCAGTCCCCAGGGGGCCTACCTTTCTGGAAACACCATATATTTT. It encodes CASSPQGAYLSGNTIYF.

This CDR3 is CSVVRQGGGGEQFF. CDR3 in DNA: TGCAGCGTTGTAAGGCAGGGAGGTGGTGGTGAGCAGTTCTTC. The chain combines TRBV29-1 with TRBJ2-1; D is possibly TRBD2 (6 bases). This CDR3 region has 14 residues. Germline V gives CDR1 SQVTM, CDR2 ANQGSEA. V was shortened by 4 bases and J by 9 bases, with 19 bases between the two germline ends.

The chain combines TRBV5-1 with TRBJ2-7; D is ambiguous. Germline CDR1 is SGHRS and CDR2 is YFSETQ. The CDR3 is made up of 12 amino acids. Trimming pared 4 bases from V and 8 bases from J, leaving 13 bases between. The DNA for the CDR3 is TGCGCCAGCAGCACAACCTCGGGCAAGCAGTACTTC. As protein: CASSTTSGKQYF. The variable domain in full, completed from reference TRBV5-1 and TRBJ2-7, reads KAGVTQTPRYLIKTRGQQVTLSCSPISGHRSVSWYQQTPGQGLQFLFEYFSETQRNKGNFPGRFSGRQFSNSRSEMNVSTLELGDSALYLCASSTTSGKQYFGPGTRLTVT.

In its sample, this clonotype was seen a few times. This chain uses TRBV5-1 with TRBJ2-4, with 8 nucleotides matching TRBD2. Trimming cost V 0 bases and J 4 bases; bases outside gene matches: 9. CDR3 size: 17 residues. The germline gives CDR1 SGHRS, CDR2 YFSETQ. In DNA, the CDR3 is TGCGCCAGCAGCTTGGGTATTAGCGGGGCAGGAAAAAACATTCAGTACTTC. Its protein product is CASSLGISGAGKNIQYF. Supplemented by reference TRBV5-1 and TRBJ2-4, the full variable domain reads KAGVTQTPRYLIKTRGQQVTLSCSPISGHRSVSWYQQTPGQGLQFLFEYFSETQRNKGNFPGRFSGRQFSNSRSEMNVSTLELGDSALYLCASSLGISGAGKNIQYFGAGTRLSVL.

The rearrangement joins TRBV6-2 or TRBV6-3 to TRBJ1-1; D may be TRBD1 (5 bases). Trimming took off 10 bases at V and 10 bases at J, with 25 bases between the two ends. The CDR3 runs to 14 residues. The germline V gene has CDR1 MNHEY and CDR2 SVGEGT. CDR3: CATQNPGGALAAFF. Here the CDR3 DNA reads TGTGCCACCCAAAATCCCGGGGGAGCCCTTGCAGCTTTCTTT.

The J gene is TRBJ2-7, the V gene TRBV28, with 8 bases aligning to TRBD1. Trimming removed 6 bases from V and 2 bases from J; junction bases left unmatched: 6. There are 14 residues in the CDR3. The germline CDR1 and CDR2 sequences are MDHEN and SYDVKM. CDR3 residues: CASRPPDRAYEQYF. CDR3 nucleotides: TGTGCCAGCAGGCCGCCGGACAGGGCCTACGAGCAGTACTTC.

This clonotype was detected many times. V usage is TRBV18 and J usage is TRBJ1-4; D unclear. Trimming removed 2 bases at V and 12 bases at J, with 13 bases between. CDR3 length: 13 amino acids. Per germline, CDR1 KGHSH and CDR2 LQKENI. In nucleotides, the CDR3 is TGTGCCAGCTCACCAGGGCCCGAAAGAGAACTGTTTTTT. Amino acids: CASSPGPERELFF.

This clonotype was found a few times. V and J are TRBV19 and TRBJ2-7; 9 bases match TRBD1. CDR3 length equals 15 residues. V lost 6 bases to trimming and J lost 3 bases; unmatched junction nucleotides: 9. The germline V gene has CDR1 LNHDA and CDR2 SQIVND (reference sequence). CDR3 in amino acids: CASRSVGQGIYEQYF. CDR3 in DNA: TGTGCCAGTAGATCCGTGGGACAGGGTATCTACGAGCAGTACTTC.